Included here is one T cell receptor (beta chain) sequence, with context. Per the study methods: Estimation of nucleated cell counts relied on the amplification of reference gene primers. Sequenced by immunoSEQ multiplex PCR; TCRdb stores in-frame clones only, minus some. V and J calls and clone size are as listed in that table; D and trimming were resolved from the DNA. The sample carries 220,000 or so clones, 75% to 85% recorded once. There are 13 residues in the CDR3. Germline V gives CDR1 SGHTA, CDR2 FQGTGA. V was clipped by 5 bases and J by 7 bases, with 11 bases between them. These data originate in a study of blood T cell repertoires in COVID-19. Across the study: Researchers got acute and convalescent COVID-19 samples from the United States, Italy and Spain. Sample material is recorded as cDNA or gDNA derived from T cells, B-cell-depleted T cells, or PBMCs.

Followed over time, Seattle patients had been enrolled while infection was active. This chain uses TRBV7-3 with TRBJ2-2; D is perhaps TRBD2 (5 bases). Material for sequencing was peripheral blood. The sequence was collected from a woman older than 75 with COVID-19, enrolled during active disease. CDR3 sequence (DNA): TGTGCCAGCAGCCTCGACCGGGGCGGGGAGCTGTTTTTT. This gives the protein CASSLDRGGELFF.